This T cell receptor beta chain was captured by sequencing in a study of a mutant IDH1 vaccine in newly diagnosed glioma. About the research overall: Vaccines were first given 4-6 weeks after radiotherapy alone, or with temozolomide cycles.

A word on this clone: No antigen is known for it.

The time point: week 35, safety follow-up. Vaccination used 300 ug of mutant IDH1 20-mer peptide per dose, with topical imiquimod. Donor tumors were new WHO grade 3 or 4 IDH1-mutant, ATRX-lost astrocytomas. The CDR3 runs 9 residues. V lost 6 bases to trimming and J lost 7 bases, with 3 bases between them. Profiling relied on immunoSEQ multiplex PCR, and the TCRdb table lists in-frame clones only, not all of them. The sample has about 27,000 clones, more than 60% seen once. The origin of this receptor is a man aged 50-60 years with glioma. V usage is TRBV23-1 and J usage is TRBJ1-1, with D hard to call. TRBV23-1 is assigned to the ORF class and has an uncertain function. The material sequenced was PBMCs, taken from a glioma patient whose treatment included an IDH1 peptide vaccine. The CDR3 reads CASSFEAFF. CDR3 in DNA: TGCGCCAGCAGCTTTGAAGCTTTCTTT.